The 10 T cell receptor beta chains given below trace back to one sample, sequenced in a study of blood T cell repertoires in COVID-19. Profiled with immunoSEQ multiplex PCR; TCRdb holds only in-frame clones, not every one. This table has 150,000 to 200,000 clones, about 80% appearing once. Sequences were obtained from peripheral blood. The receptors derive from a human donor with acute or convalescent COVID-19. The donor label of this sample is uncertain.

The rearrangement uses TRBV19 and TRBJ1-5; 9 nucleotides agree with TRBD1. The CDR3 runs to 16 residues. From germline, CDR1 is LNHDA and CDR2 SQIVND (reference sequence). Trimming at V came to 3 bases and at J to 4 bases, leaving 7 bases not matched to a gene. The CDR3 is CASSITGGGRNQPQHF. The DNA for the CDR3 is TGTGCCAGTAGTATCACAGGGGGCGGCAGGAATCAGCCCCAGCATTTT.

The chain recombines TRBV19 with TRBJ2-1; possibly TRBD2 for D (6 bases). Germline CDR1 reads LNHDA; CDR2 reads SQIVND (reference sequence). The CDR3 has 13 amino acids. V was pared by 6 bases and J by 12 bases, with 18 bases between. The CDR3 coding sequence is TGTGCCAGTAGCTCCGGGCCGTCGGGACTGCAGTTCTTC. This translates into CASSSGPSGLQFF.

This chain's CDR3 is CASSSGWGQYSYEQYF. The DNA for the CDR3 is TGTGCCAGCAGTTCGGGCTGGGGACAGTACTCCTACGAGCAGTACTTC. The V gene is TRBV27, the J gene TRBJ2-7; 7 nucleotides match TRBD1. This CDR3 comprises 16 residues. V lost 4 bases to trimming and J lost 0 bases; unmatched junction nucleotides: 9. Germline loops: CDR1 MNHEY, CDR2 SMNVEV (reference sequence).

V gene TRBV28 combines with J gene TRBJ2-7; D is perhaps TRBD2 (7 bases). This CDR3 is 15 amino acids long. Per the germline V gene, CDR1 is MDHEN and CDR2 is SYDVKM. Trimming stripped 5 bases from V and 2 bases from J, with 16 bases between. This chain's CDR3 is CASSQGGDGTYEQYF. DNA for the CDR3: TGTGCCAGCAGTCAAGGGGGGGACGGTACCTACGAGCAGTACTTC. The variable domain in full, with the rest retrieved from reference TRBV28 and TRBJ2-7, is DVKVTQSSRYLVKRTGEKVFLECVQDMDHENMFWYRQDPGLGLRLIYFSYDVKMKEKGDIPEGYSVSREKKERFSLILESASTNQTSMYLCASSQGGDGTYEQYFGPGTRLTVT.

The V and J genes are TRBV19 and TRBJ1-1, with D possibly being TRBD1 (5 bases). This CDR3 contains 12 residues. Per germline, CDR1 LNHDA and CDR2 SQIVND (reference sequence). V shed 1 base and J shed 8 bases, with 8 bases lying between them. The CDR3 bases are TGTGCCAGTAGTATAGGCCGGGGGGAAGCTTTCTTT. Translating gives CASSIGRGEAFF.

J is TRBJ1-3 and V is TRBV2; perhaps TRBD1 as D (6 bases). Germline CDR1 SNHLY, CDR2 FYNNEI. V lost 1 base and J lost 8, with 15 bases in between. The CDR3 has 15 amino acids. CDR3 DNA: TGTGCCAGCAGTGAAGTCGGCAGGGGCGCCTACACCATATATTTT. Its translation: CASSEVGRGAYTIYF.

The chain combines TRBV28 with TRBJ1-5; TRBD1 might be the D (5 bases). V was clipped by 6 bases and J by 6 bases, with 6 bases between them. From germline, CDR1 is MDHEN and CDR2 SYDVKM. The CDR3 is made up of 11 amino acids. CDR3 coding DNA: TGTGCCAGCAGGGGGGGTCAGCCCCAGCATTTT. Amino acids: CASRGGQPQHF.

This clone was recorded once. V is TRBV18 and J is TRBJ2-6, with D unclear. Germline V gene data show CDR1 as KGHSH and CDR2 as LQKENI. The CDR3 consists of 16 residues. The germline V and J ends were trimmed by 3 bases and 0 bases, with 9 bases remaining between them. The DNA of the CDR3 is TGTGCCAGCTCACCCGGCACAGACTCTGGGGCCAACGTCCTGACTTTC. Protein: CASSPGTDSGANVLTF.

In this sample, this clone turned up once. The rearrangement uses TRBV6-6 and TRBJ2-7; 7 bases are shared with TRBD1. This CDR3 has 15 amino acids. The germline gives CDR1 MNHNY, CDR2 SVGAGI (reference sequence). Trimming took 6 bases from V and 2 from J; bases not matched to a gene: 10. CDR3 sequence reads: CASSPSRDRAYEQYF. As DNA, the CDR3 is TGTGCCAGCAGCCCCTCCCGGGACAGAGCCTACGAGCAGTACTTC.

On this clone itself: An end of the junction differs from the germline gene, which may be a read error. The V call is TRBV6-6, the J call TRBJ1-2; possible D gene TRBD1, 5 bases. Per germline, CDR1 MNHNY and CDR2 SVGAGI (reference sequence). CDR3 length: 11 residues. The chain's CDR3 is CASSYSQGSLF. CDR3 nucleotides: TGTGCCAGCAGTTACTCCCAGGGAAGCCTCTTC.